This is a list of T cell receptor beta chains from one sample in a study of CD4 T cells in relation to SARS-CoV-2 and coronaviruses. The protocol was immunoSEQ multiplex PCR, while the TCRdb copy is restricted to in-frame clones and leaves out a portion. The sample carries 20,000 to 25,000 clones, under 85% recorded once. Their cognate antigens are unknown. Sequencing used CD4+ T cells from PBMCs, cultured in vitro. Every receptor here comes from a human donor in good health. Both conserved end residues are part of each CDR3. The D gene is left open where the match is weak. Some rows mark clone size as missing; the rest say once, few, many or name a class of expanded clone.

clone_size: NA
v_call: TRBV19
d_call: TRBD2
j_call: TRBJ2-6
cdr3_aa: CASSPMSLAGAGANVLTF
cdr3_nt: TGTGCCAGTAGCCCCATGTCACTAGCGGGAGCTGGGGCCAACGTCCTGACTTTC

clone_size: NA
v_call: TRBV6-6
d_call: NA
j_call: TRBJ1-2
cdr3_aa: CASTGLGGYTF
cdr3_nt: TGTGCCAGCACTGGGCTCGGGGGCTACACCTTC

clone_size: NA
v_call: TRBV4-1
d_call: NA
j_call: TRBJ1-2
cdr3_aa: CASSRAYVTNYGYTF
cdr3_nt: TGCGCCAGCAGCCGAGCGTATGTGACCAACTATGGCTACACCTTC

clone_size: NA
v_call: TRBV11-2
d_call: TRBD2
j_call: TRBJ2-3
cdr3_aa: CASSSRGGSADTQYF
cdr3_nt: TGTGCCAGCAGCTCACGGGGCGGGAGCGCAGATACGCAGTATTTT

clone_size: NA
v_call: TRBV28
d_call: NA
j_call: TRBJ1-3
cdr3_aa: CASSLSVFPGNTIYF
cdr3_nt: TGTGCCAGCAGTTTATCAGTCTTCCCTGGAAACACCATATATTTT

clone_size: few
v_call: TRBV7-6
d_call: NA
j_call: TRBJ1-5
cdr3_aa: CASSLQADSNQPQHF
cdr3_nt: TGTGCCAGCAGCTTGCAGGCGGATAGCAATCAGCCCCAGCATTTT

clone_size: NA
v_call: TRBV11-3
d_call: TRBD1
j_call: TRBJ2-7
cdr3_aa: CASSPRTGGEQYF
cdr3_nt: TGTGCCAGCAGCCCCCGGACAGGGGGCGAGCAGTACTTC

clone_size: NA
v_call: TRBV6-5
d_call: NA
j_call: TRBJ1-2
cdr3_aa: CASSYSTGLNYGYTF
cdr3_nt: TGTGCCAGCAGTTATTCTACAGGGCTTAACTATGGCTACACCTTC

clone_size: NA
v_call: TRBV9
d_call: NA
j_call: TRBJ2-1
cdr3_aa: CASSVYQAGEQFF
cdr3_nt: TGTGCCAGCAGCGTGTATCAGGCCGGTGAGCAGTTCTTC

clone_size: NA
v_call: TRBV24-1
d_call: NA
j_call: TRBJ1-5
cdr3_aa: CATSGAGFQPQHF
cdr3_nt: TGTGCCACCAGTGGAGCAGGGTTTCAGCCCCAGCATTTT

clone_size: few
v_call: TRBV10-1
d_call: NA
j_call: TRBJ1-2
cdr3_aa: CASSASGAGGYTF
cdr3_nt: TGCGCCAGCAGTGCCTCAGGGGCCGGGGGCTACACCTTC

clone_size: NA
v_call: TRBV6-5
d_call: NA
j_call: TRBJ1-4
cdr3_aa: CASSYGGLQEKLFF
cdr3_nt: TGTGCCAGCAGTTACGGGGGGTTGCAGGAAAAACTGTTTTTT

clone_size: NA
v_call: TRBV5-1
d_call: NA
j_call: TRBJ2-7
cdr3_aa: CASSHSQGPYEQYF
cdr3_nt: TGCGCCAGCAGCCACTCGCAGGGTCCCTACGAGCAGTACTTC

clone_size: NA
v_call: TRBV7-9
d_call: NA
j_call: TRBJ2-2
cdr3_aa: CASSFNREISGELFF
cdr3_nt: TGTGCCAGCAGCTTTAATCGGGAGATAAGCGGGGAGCTGTTTTTT

clone_size: NA
v_call: TRBV2
d_call: TRBD1
j_call: TRBJ2-7
cdr3_aa: CASRSGTGGYYEQYF
cdr3_nt: TGTGCCAGCAGATCCGGGACAGGGGGCTACTACGAGCAGTACTTC

clone_size: NA
v_call: TRBV9
d_call: NA
j_call: TRBJ1-3
cdr3_aa: CASSVDHRAFSGNTIYF
cdr3_nt: TGTGCCAGCAGCGTAGACCACCGGGCGTTCTCTGGAAACACCATATATTTT

clone_size: NA
v_call: TRBV6-2/TRBV6-3
d_call: TRBD1
j_call: TRBJ1-2
cdr3_aa: CASSPGGEGYTF
cdr3_nt: TGTGCCAGCAGCCCAGGGGGCGAAGGCTACACCTTC

clone_size: NA
v_call: TRBV27
d_call: NA
j_call: TRBJ2-4
cdr3_aa: CGPGGGTGLLAKNIQYF
cdr3_nt: TGTGGCCCGGGTGGAGGAACCGGCTTACTAGCCAAAAACATTCAGTACTTC

clone_size: NA
v_call: TRBV3-1/TRBV3-2
d_call: NA
j_call: TRBJ1-5
cdr3_aa: CASSQDGVSNQPQHF
cdr3_nt: TGTGCCAGCAGCCAAGATGGTGTTAGCAATCAGCCCCAGCATTTT

clone_size: few
v_call: TRBV7-9
d_call: NA
j_call: TRBJ2-1
cdr3_aa: CASSPDTSSYNEQFF
cdr3_nt: TGTGCCAGCAGCCCAGACACGAGCTCCTACAATGAGCAGTTCTTC

clone_size: few
v_call: TRBV12-5
d_call: NA
j_call: TRBJ1-6
cdr3_aa: CASGLAQGSSPLHF
cdr3_nt: TGTGCTAGTGGTTTGGCCCAGGGGTCTTCACCCCTCCACTTT

clone_size: few
v_call: TRBV19
d_call: NA
j_call: TRBJ1-5
cdr3_aa: CASSARQISGNQPQHF
cdr3_nt: TGTGCCAGTAGTGCCCGACAGATTTCGGGCAATCAGCCCCAGCATTTT

clone_size: NA
v_call: TRBV5-1
d_call: TRBD2
j_call: TRBJ2-5
cdr3_aa: CASGLGSGSFRETQYF
cdr3_nt: TGCGCCAGCGGACTGGGTAGCGGGAGCTTCCGGGAGACCCAGTACTTC

clone_size: NA
v_call: TRBV5-1
d_call: NA
j_call: TRBJ2-5
cdr3_aa: CASRSRQTGEETQYF
cdr3_nt: TGCGCCAGCAGGTCCAGACAAACGGGTGAAGAGACCCAGTACTTC

clone_size: NA
v_call: TRBV24-1
d_call: NA
j_call: TRBJ2-6
cdr3_aa: CATSDPRGSGANVLTF
cdr3_nt: TGTGCCACCAGTGATCCGCGGGGATCTGGGGCCAACGTCCTGACTTTC

clone_size: few
v_call: TRBV2
d_call: NA
j_call: TRBJ1-4
cdr3_aa: CASKGWANEKLFF
cdr3_nt: TGTGCCAGCAAGGGGTGGGCTAATGAAAAACTGTTTTTT

clone_size: NA
v_call: TRBV28
d_call: NA
j_call: TRBJ1-6
cdr3_aa: CASSLDTTGNSPLHF
cdr3_nt: TGTGCCAGCAGTTTAGACACCACTGGGAATTCACCCCTCCACTTT

clone_size: NA
v_call: TRBV5-4
d_call: NA
j_call: TRBJ1-2
cdr3_aa: CASSFRDTPIGYTF
cdr3_nt: TGTGCCAGCAGCTTCCGGGACACCCCTATAGGCTACACCTTC

clone_size: NA
v_call: TRBV12-3/TRBV12-4
d_call: NA
j_call: TRBJ2-6
cdr3_aa: CATQRGANVLTF
cdr3_nt: TGTGCCACCCAACGGGGGGCCAACGTCCTGACTTTC

clone_size: NA
v_call: TRBV3-1/TRBV3-2
d_call: NA
j_call: TRBJ1-4
cdr3_aa: CASSQDSGHYDEKLFF
cdr3_nt: TGTGCCAGCAGCCAAGATTCGGGACATTACGATGAAAAACTGTTTTTT

clone_size: NA
v_call: TRBV5-1
d_call: NA
j_call: TRBJ2-5
cdr3_aa: CASSLAGGAGEGETQYF
cdr3_nt: TGCGCCAGCAGCTTGGCAGGGGGCGCCGGGGAGGGAGAGACCCAGTACTTC

clone_size: NA
v_call: TRBV6-5
d_call: TRBD2
j_call: TRBJ2-1
cdr3_aa: CASREREESYNEQFF
cdr3_nt: TGTGCCAGCAGGGAGCGGGAGGAGTCCTACAATGAGCAGTTCTTC

clone_size: NA
v_call: TRBV28
d_call: NA
j_call: TRBJ2-5
cdr3_aa: CASSSNPSGETQYF
cdr3_nt: TGTGCCAGCAGTTCAAACCCCAGTGGGGAGACCCAGTACTTC

clone_size: NA
v_call: TRBV7-3
d_call: TRBD1
j_call: TRBJ1-1
cdr3_aa: CASSSRTGSEAFF
cdr3_nt: TGTGCCAGCAGCTCAAGGACAGGGTCTGAAGCTTTCTTT

clone_size: NA
v_call: TRBV25-1
d_call: TRBD1
j_call: TRBJ1-2
cdr3_aa: CASSGTGTGGYGYTF
cdr3_nt: TGTGCCAGCAGTGGCACAGGAACAGGGGGGTATGGCTACACCTTC

clone_size: NA
v_call: TRBV5-1
d_call: NA
j_call: TRBJ2-1
cdr3_aa: CASSSRDGWANEQFF
cdr3_nt: TGCGCCAGCAGCTCGAGGGACGGGTGGGCCAATGAGCAGTTCTTC

clone_size: NA
v_call: TRBV28
d_call: NA
j_call: TRBJ1-5
cdr3_aa: CASSSADLNQPQHF
cdr3_nt: TGTGCCAGCAGCTCAGCCGACCTAAATCAGCCCCAGCATTTT

clone_size: few
v_call: TRBV2
d_call: TRBD1
j_call: TRBJ1-2
cdr3_aa: CASTPGGNYGYTF
cdr3_nt: TGTGCCAGCACTCCAGGGGGCAACTATGGCTACACCTTC

clone_size: NA
v_call: TRBV29-1
d_call: NA
j_call: TRBJ2-2
cdr3_aa: CSVVVTGELFF
cdr3_nt: TGCAGCGTTGTAGTAACCGGGGAGCTGTTTTTT

clone_size: NA
v_call: TRBV6-5
d_call: NA
j_call: TRBJ2-7
cdr3_aa: CASSYSNRDYEQYF
cdr3_nt: TGTGCCAGCAGTTACTCAAACAGGGATTACGAGCAGTACTTC

clone_size: NA
v_call: TRBV10-3
d_call: NA
j_call: TRBJ1-5
cdr3_aa: CAIKAGTNQPQHF
cdr3_nt: TGTGCCATCAAGGCTGGGACCAATCAGCCCCAGCATTTT

clone_size: NA
v_call: TRBV5-1
d_call: NA
j_call: TRBJ2-5
cdr3_aa: CASSLAGRGGETQYF
cdr3_nt: TGCGCCAGCAGCTTGGCGGGCAGGGGTGGTGAGACCCAGTACTTC

clone_size: NA
v_call: TRBV5-1
d_call: TRBD1
j_call: TRBJ2-5
cdr3_aa: CASSPGTGAHGETQYF
cdr3_nt: TGCGCCAGCAGCCCTGGGACAGGGGCCCATGGAGAGACCCAGTACTTC

clone_size: medium-sized
v_call: TRBV6-1
d_call: NA
j_call: TRBJ2-7
cdr3_aa: CASSESVGSGPYEQYF
cdr3_nt: TGTGCCAGCAGTGAGAGTGTGGGTAGCGGACCCTACGAGCAGTACTTC

clone_size: NA
v_call: TRBV15
d_call: NA
j_call: TRBJ2-7
cdr3_aa: CATSRFTDGSYEQYF
cdr3_nt: TGTGCCACCAGCAGATTTACAGACGGCTCCTACGAGCAGTACTTC

clone_size: NA
v_call: TRBV29-1
d_call: NA
j_call: TRBJ2-3
cdr3_aa: CSVDRLTDTQYF
cdr3_nt: TGCAGCGTTGATCGACTGACAGATACGCAGTATTTT

clone_size: NA
v_call: TRBV12-3/TRBV12-4
d_call: NA
j_call: TRBJ2-5
cdr3_aa: CASSFVQETQYF
cdr3_nt: TGTGCCAGCAGTTTTGTACAAGAGACCCAGTACTTC

clone_size: NA
v_call: TRBV10-1
d_call: NA
j_call: TRBJ2-1
cdr3_aa: CASSEQARNEQFF
cdr3_nt: TGCGCCAGCAGTGAACAAGCGAGGAATGAGCAGTTCTTC

clone_size: NA
v_call: TRBV4-1
d_call: NA
j_call: TRBJ1-1
cdr3_aa: CASSQGLLRGGRMNTEAFF
cdr3_nt: TGCGCCAGCAGCCAAGGCCTACTACGGGGGGGGCGGATGAACACTGAAGCTTTCTTT

clone_size: NA
v_call: TRBV18
d_call: NA
j_call: TRBJ2-5
cdr3_aa: CASSPVGRGKETQYF
cdr3_nt: TGTGCCAGCTCACCGGTCGGTAGGGGGAAAGAGACCCAGTACTTC

clone_size: NA
v_call: TRBV7-9
d_call: NA
j_call: TRBJ2-1
cdr3_aa: CASSLYALWEQFF
cdr3_nt: TGTGCCAGCAGCCTTTACGCCCTGTGGGAGCAGTTCTTC

clone_size: NA
v_call: TRBV19
d_call: NA
j_call: TRBJ2-1
cdr3_aa: CASSRGASYNEQFF
cdr3_nt: TGTGCCAGTAGTCGGGGCGCATCCTACAATGAGCAGTTCTTC

clone_size: few
v_call: TRBV6-5
d_call: NA
j_call: TRBJ1-5
cdr3_aa: CASTTGGGGNQPQHF
cdr3_nt: TGTGCCAGCACCACCGGAGGCGGAGGGAATCAGCCCCAGCATTTT

clone_size: NA
v_call: TRBV7-8
d_call: TRBD1
j_call: TRBJ2-1
cdr3_aa: CASSPPDRRIYNEQFF
cdr3_nt: TGTGCCAGCAGCCCGCCGGACAGGCGGATATACAATGAGCAGTTCTTC

clone_size: NA
v_call: TRBV19
d_call: TRBD1
j_call: TRBJ1-1
cdr3_aa: CASSAGGAPPEAFF
cdr3_nt: TGTGCCAGTAGTGCAGGGGGCGCCCCCCCTGAAGCTTTCTTT

clone_size: NA
v_call: TRBV5-5
d_call: NA
j_call: TRBJ1-2
cdr3_aa: CASSLAGGYNYGYTF
cdr3_nt: TGTGCCAGCAGCTTAGCCGGGGGATATAACTATGGCTACACCTTC

clone_size: once
v_call: TRBV7-9
d_call: NA
j_call: TRBJ2-3
cdr3_aa: CASRYSPMDGNPTDTQYF
cdr3_nt: TGTGCCAGCAGATACAGCCCGATGGACGGGAACCCCACAGATACGCAGTATTTT

clone_size: few
v_call: TRBV6-5
d_call: TRBD1
j_call: TRBJ2-1
cdr3_aa: CALTGTGGWDEQFF
cdr3_nt: TGTGCCCTCACCGGGACAGGGGGATGGGATGAGCAGTTCTTC

clone_size: NA
v_call: TRBV19
d_call: NA
j_call: TRBJ1-6
cdr3_aa: CASSYLSTSSPLHF
cdr3_nt: TGTGCCAGTAGTTACCTTTCCACCAGCTCACCCCTCCACTTT